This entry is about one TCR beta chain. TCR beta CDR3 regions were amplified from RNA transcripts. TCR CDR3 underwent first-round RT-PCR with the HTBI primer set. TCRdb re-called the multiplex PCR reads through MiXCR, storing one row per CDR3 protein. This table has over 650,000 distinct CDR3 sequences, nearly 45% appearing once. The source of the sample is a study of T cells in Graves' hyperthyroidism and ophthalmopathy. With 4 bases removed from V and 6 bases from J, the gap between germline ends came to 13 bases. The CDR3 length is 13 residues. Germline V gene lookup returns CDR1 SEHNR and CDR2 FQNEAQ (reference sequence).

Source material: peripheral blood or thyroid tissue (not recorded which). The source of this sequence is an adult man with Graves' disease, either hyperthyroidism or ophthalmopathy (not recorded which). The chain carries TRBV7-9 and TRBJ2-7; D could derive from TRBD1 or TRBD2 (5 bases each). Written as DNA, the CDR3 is TGTGCCAGCAGCTATGGGGCAGGGAGCGAGCAGTACTTC. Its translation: CASSYGAGSEQYF.